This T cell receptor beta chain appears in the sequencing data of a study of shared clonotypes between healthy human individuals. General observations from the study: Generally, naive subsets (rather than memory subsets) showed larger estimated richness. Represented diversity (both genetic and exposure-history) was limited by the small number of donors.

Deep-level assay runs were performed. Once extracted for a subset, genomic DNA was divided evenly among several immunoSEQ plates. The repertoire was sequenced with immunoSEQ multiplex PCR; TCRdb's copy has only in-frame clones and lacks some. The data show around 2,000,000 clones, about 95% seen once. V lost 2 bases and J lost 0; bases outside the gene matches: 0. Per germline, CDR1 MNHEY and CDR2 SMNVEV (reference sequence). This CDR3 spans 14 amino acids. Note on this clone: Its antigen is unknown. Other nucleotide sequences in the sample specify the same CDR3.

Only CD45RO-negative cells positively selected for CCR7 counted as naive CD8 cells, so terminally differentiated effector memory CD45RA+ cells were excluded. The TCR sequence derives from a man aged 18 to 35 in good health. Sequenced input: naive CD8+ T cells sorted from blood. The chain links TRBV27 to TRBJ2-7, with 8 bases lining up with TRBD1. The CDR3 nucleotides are TGTGCCAGCAGTTTAACAGGGGGCTCCTACGAGCAGTACTTC. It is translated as CASSLTGGSYEQYF.